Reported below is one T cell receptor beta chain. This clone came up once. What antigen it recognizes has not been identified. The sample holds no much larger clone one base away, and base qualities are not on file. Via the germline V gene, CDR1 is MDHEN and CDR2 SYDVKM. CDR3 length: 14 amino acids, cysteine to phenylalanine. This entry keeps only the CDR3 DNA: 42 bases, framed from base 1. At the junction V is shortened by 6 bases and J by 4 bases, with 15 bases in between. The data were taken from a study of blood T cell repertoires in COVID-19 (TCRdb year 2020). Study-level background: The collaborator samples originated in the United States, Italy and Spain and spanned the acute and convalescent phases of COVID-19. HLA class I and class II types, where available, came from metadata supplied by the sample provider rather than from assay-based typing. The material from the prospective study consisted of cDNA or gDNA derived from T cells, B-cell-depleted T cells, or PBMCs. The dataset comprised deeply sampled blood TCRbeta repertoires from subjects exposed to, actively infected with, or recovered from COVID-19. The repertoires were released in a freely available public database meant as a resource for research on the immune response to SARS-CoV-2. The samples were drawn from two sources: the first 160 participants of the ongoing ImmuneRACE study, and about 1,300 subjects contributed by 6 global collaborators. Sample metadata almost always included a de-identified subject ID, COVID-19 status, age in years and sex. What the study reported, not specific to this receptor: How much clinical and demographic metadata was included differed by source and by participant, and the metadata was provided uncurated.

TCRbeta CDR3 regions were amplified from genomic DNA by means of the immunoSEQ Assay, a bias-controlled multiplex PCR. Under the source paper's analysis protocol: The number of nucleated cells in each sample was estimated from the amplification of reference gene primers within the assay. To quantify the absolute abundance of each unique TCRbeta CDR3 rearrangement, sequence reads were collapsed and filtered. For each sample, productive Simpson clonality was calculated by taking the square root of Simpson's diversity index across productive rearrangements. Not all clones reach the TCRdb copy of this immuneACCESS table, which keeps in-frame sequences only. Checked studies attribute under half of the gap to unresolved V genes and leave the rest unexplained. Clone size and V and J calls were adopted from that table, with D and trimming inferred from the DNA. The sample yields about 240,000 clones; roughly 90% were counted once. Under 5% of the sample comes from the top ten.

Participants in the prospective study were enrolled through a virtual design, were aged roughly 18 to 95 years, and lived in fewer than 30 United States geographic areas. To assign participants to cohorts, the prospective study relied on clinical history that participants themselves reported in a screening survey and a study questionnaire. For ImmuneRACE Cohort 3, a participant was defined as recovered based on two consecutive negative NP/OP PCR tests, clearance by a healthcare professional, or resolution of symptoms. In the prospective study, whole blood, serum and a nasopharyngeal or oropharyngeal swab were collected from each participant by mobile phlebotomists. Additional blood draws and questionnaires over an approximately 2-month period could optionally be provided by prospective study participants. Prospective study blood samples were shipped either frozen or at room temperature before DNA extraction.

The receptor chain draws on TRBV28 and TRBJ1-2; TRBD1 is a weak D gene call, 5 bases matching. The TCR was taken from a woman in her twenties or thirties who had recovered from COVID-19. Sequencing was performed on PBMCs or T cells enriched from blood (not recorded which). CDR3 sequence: CASREGGARYGYTF. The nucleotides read TGTGCCAGCAGGGAGGGAGGGGCGCGCTATGGCTACACCTTC.